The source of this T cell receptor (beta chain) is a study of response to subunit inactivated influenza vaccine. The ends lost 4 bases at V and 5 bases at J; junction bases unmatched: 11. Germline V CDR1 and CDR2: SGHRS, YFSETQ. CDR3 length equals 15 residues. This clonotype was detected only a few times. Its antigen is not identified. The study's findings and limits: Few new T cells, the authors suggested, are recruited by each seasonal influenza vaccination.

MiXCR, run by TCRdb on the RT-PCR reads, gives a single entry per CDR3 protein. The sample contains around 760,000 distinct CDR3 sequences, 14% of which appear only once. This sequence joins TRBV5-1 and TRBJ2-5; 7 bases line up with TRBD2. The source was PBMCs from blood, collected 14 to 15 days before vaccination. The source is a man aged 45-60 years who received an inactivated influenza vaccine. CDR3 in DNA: TGCGCCAGCAGCCCTAACCCGGGACTATGGGAGACCCAGTACTTC. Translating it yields CASSPNPGLWETQYF. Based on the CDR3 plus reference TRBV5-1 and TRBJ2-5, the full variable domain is KAGVTQTPRYLIKTRGQQVTLSCSPISGHRSVSWYQQTPGQGLQFLFEYFSETQRNKGNFPGRFSGRQFSNSRSEMNVSTLELGDSALYLCASSPNPGLWETQYFGPGTRLLVL.